This TCR beta chain was identified during a study of CD8+ T cells in alopecia areata. Unmatched junction bases numbered 8, after V lost 5 bases and J lost 5 bases. Looked up from germline, CDR1 is LNHNV and CDR2 is YYDKDF (reference sequence). This CDR3 is built from 14 residues. Treatment in this sample: oral pan-JAK inhibitor, 5-10 mg twice daily. cDNA reverse transcribed from extracted RNA served as the sequencing template. Produced via immunoSEQ multiplex PCR; TCRdb's table is partial and in-frame only. The repertoire holds fewer than 250,000 clones, with approximately 40% as singletons. The origin of this receptor is a human donor with alopecia areata. The rearrangement joins TRBV15 to TRBJ2-5, with 7 positions matching TRBD1. Material: CD4+ T cells sorted from blood, obtained at approximately week 36, from a patient treated with tofacitinib. The DNA of the CDR3 is TGTGCCACCAGCGCTCTCGGACAGGCGGAGACCCAGTACTTC. Protein: CATSALGQAETQYF.